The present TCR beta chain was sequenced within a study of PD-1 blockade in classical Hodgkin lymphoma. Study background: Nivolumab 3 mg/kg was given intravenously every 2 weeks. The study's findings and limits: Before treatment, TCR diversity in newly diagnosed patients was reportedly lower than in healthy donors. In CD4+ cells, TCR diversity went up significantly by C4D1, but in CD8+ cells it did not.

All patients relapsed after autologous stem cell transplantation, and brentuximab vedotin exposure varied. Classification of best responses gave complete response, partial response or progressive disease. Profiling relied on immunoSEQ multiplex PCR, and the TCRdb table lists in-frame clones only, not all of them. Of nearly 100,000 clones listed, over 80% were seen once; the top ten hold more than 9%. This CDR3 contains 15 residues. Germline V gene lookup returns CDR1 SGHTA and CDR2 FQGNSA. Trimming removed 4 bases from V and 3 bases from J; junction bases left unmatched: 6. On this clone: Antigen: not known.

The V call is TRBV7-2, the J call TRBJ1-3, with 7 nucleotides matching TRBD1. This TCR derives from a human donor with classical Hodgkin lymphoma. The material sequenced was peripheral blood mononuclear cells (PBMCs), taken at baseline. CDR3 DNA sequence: TGTGCCAGCAGCTCGACAGGGATTGGTGGAAACACCATATATTTT. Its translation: CASSSTGIGGNTIYF.